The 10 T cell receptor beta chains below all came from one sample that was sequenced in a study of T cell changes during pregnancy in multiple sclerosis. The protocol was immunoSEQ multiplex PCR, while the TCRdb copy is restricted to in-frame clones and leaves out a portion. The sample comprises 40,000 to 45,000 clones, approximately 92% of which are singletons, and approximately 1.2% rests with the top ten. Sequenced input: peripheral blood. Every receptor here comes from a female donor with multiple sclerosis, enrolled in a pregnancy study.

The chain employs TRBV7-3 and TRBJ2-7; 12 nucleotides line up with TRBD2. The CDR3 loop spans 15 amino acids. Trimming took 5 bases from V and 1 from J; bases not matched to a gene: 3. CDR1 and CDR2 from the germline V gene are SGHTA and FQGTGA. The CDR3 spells CASSLAGGGSYEQYF. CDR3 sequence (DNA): TGTGCCAGCAGCCTAGCGGGAGGGGGATCCTACGAGCAGTACTTC.

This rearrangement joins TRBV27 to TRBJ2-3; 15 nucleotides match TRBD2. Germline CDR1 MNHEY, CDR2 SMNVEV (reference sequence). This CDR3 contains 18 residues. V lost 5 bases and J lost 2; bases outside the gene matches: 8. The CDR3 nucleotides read TGTGCCAGCAGTACCCCGGGACTAGCGGGAGGATACACAGATACGCAGTATTTT. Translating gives CASSTPGLAGGYTDTQYF.

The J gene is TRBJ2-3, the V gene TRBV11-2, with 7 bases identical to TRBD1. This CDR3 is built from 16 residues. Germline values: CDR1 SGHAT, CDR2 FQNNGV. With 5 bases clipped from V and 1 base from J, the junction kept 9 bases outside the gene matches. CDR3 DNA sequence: TGTGCCAGCAGCCCTGGGCCTGGGACAGGCACAGATACGCAGTATTTT. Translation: CASSPGPGTGTDTQYF.

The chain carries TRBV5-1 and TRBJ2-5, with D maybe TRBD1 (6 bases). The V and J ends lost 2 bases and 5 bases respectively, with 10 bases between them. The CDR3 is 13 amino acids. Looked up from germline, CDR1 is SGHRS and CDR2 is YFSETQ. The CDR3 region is CASSLTGRETQYF. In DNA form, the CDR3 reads TGCGCCAGCAGCTTAACAGGGCGGGAGACCCAGTACTTC.

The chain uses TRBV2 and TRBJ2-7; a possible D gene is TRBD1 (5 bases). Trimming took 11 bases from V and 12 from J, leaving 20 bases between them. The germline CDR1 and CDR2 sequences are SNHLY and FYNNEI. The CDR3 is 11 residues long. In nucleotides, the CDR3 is TGTGCCGGGTTTTCCGACAGAGAGTCGTACTTC. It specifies CAGFSDRESYF. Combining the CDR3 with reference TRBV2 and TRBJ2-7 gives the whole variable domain EPEVTQTPSHQVTQMGQEVILRCVPISNHLYFYWYRQILGQKVEFLVSFYNNEISEKSEIFDDQFSVERPDGSNFTLKIRSTKLEDSAMYFCAGFSDRESYFGPGTRLTVT.

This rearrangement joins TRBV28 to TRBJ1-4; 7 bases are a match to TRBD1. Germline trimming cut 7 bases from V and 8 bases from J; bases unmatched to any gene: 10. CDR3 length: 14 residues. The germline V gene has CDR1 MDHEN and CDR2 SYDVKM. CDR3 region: CASKIDRDGEKLFF. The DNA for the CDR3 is TGTGCCAGCAAGATAGACAGGGACGGAGAAAAACTGTTTTTT.

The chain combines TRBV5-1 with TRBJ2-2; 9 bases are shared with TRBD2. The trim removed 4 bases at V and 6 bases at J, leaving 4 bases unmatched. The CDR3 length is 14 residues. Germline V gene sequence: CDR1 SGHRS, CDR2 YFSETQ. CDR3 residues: CASSPGLASGELFF. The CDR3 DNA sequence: TGCGCCAGCAGCCCGGGACTAGCATCCGGGGAGCTGTTTTTT.

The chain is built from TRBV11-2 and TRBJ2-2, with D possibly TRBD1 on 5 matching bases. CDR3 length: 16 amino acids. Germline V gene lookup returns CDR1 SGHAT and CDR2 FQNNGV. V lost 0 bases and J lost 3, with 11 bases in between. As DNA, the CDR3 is TGTGCCAGCAGCTTAGAGACAGAACTCGACACCGGGGAGCTGTTTTTT. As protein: CASSLETELDTGELFF.

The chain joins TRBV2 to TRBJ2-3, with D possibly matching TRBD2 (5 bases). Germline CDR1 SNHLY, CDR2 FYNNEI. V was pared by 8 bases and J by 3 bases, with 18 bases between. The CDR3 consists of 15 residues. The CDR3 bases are TGTGCCAGCGATCCCGGACTGCCCGGGACAGATACGCAGTATTTT. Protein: CASDPGLPGTDTQYF. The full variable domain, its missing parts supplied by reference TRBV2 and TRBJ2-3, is EPEVTQTPSHQVTQMGQEVILRCVPISNHLYFYWYRQILGQKVEFLVSFYNNEISEKSEIFDDQFSVERPDGSNFTLKIRSTKLEDSAMYFCASDPGLPGTDTQYFGPGTRLTVL.

The CDR3 DNA reads TGCGCCAGCAAAAAACTAGCGGTAAAGAGCTCCTACAATGAGCAGTTCTTC. As protein: CASKKLAVKSSYNEQFF. The chain is built from TRBV10-1 and TRBJ2-1, with 8 positions matching TRBD2. Germline CDR1 reads WNHNN; CDR2 reads SYGVQD (reference sequence). The CDR3 contains 17 residues. Losses at the gene ends were 7 bases for V and 0 bases for J; bases not matched to a gene: 11.